This T cell receptor beta chain was recorded in a study of T cell repertoires in cytomegalovirus infection. Whole-study results and caveats: Ex vivo, HLA-C-restricted CMV-specific TCR beta clonotypes prevailed over the rest of the response.

TCRdb itself ran the reads through MiXCR, one entry per CDR3 protein. Found here are 700,000 to 950,000 distinct CDR3 sequences, less than 35% of them singletons; the top ten hold roughly 12%. As to this clonotype: Its antigen is unidentified.

CDR1 and CDR2 from the germline V gene are SQVTM and ANQGSEA. This CDR3 is built from 13 residues. V was shortened by 7 bases and J by 2 bases, with 11 bases between the two germline ends. The sample here was cultured CD8+ T cells from PBMCs, taken from culture after CMV antigen stimulation. This chain uses TRBV29-1 with TRBJ1-4; D is perhaps TRBD1 (5 bases). The sequence was obtained from a human donor in good health (CMV status not recorded). Some clones in this sample may be carry-over from other donors' samples. The CDR3 DNA follows: TGCAGCGCAGGACATTCTACTAATGAAAAACTGTTTTTT. Translated: CSAGHSTNEKLFF.